This T cell receptor (beta chain) is from a study of T-cell memory formation after mild COVID-19. TCRdb re-called the 5' RACE reads with MiXCR, one entry per CDR3 protein. The sample lists 360,000 or so distinct CDR3 sequences; approximately 29% were seen once. V gave up 6 bases and J gave up 4 bases; unmatched junction bases: 7. The length of the CDR3 is 14 residues. This clonotype was detected a few times. Its antigen is as yet unknown. Study-level results: Researchers found some responding clones in pre-infection memory, a sign that cross-reactive memory joined.

This receptor was taken from an adult woman who had mild COVID-19 (a few samples of this study predate the infection). Cell type and time point are not known. This chain connects TRBV12-3 or TRBV12-4 to TRBJ2-7; 9 nucleotides line up with TRBD1. The source material was PBMCs or a T cell subset sorted from them (not recorded which). CDR3 DNA sequence: TGTGCCAGCAGGGACGGGACAGGGAATTACGAGCAGTACTTC. Encoded protein: CASRDGTGNYEQYF.